This T cell receptor beta chain was profiled in a study of regulatory T cells in long-lasting Graves disease. The wider study: Graves' patients who were just diagnosed had used antithyroid drugs for under 3 months.

Time point here: newly diagnosed GD, antithyroid drugs for less than 3 months. The TCR library used RNA extracted from PBMCs. Building of the TCR beta libraries involved iRepertoire HTBI primers and Arm-PCR of CDR3 regions. TCRdb re-called the multiplex PCR reads with MiXCR, one entry per CDR3 protein. This table holds about 500,000 distinct CDR3 sequences, 15% to 20% found once. The CDR3 is 14 residues long. Trimming left V 6 bases short and J 7 bases short, with 16 bases between. Germline lookup yields CDR1 MDHEN and CDR2 SYDVKM. These data were also reused for a study on T cells in Graves' hyperthyroidism and ophthalmopathy.

The chain employs TRBV28 and TRBJ2-1; D is tentatively TRBD1 or TRBD2 (5 bases each). This TCR came from a man aged 35 to 55 with Graves disease. This specimen consisted of peripheral blood mononuclear cells (PBMCs), obtained at new diagnosis, from a patient treated with antithyroid drugs. This CDR3 reads CASSLPAWGNEQFF. CDR3 bases: TGTGCCAGCAGCCTCCCCGCGTGGGGGAATGAGCAGTTCTTC.